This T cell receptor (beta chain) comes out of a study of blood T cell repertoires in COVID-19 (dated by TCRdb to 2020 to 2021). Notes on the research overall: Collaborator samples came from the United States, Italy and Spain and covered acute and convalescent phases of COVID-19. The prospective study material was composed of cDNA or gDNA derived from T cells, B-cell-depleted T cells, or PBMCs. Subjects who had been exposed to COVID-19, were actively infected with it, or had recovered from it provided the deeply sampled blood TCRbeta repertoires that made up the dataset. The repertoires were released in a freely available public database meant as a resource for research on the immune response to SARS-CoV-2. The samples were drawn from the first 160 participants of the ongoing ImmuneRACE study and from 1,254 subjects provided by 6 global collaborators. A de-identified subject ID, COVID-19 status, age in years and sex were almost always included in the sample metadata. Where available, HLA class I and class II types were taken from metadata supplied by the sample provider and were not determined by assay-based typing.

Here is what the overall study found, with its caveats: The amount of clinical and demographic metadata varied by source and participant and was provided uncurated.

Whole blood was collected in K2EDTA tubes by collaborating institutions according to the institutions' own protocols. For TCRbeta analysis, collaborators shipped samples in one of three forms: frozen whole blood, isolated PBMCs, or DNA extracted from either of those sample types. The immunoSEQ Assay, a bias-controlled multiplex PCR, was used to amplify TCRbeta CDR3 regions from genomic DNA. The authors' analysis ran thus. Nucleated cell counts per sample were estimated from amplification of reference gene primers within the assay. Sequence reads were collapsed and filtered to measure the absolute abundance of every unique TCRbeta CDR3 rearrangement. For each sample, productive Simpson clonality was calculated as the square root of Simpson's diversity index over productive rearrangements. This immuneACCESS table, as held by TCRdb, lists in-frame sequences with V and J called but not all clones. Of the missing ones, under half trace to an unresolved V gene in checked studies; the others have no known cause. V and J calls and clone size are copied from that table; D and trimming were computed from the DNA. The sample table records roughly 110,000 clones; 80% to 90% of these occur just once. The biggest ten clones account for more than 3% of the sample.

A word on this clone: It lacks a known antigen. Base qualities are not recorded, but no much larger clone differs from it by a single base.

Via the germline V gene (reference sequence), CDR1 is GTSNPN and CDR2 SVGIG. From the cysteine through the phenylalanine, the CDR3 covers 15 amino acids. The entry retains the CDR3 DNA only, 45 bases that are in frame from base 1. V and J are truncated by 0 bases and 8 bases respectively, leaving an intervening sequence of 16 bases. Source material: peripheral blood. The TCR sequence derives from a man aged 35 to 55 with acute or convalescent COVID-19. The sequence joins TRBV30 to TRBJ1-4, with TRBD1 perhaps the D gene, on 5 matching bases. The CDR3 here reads CAWSVIMAGREKLFF. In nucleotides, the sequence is TGTGCCTGGAGTGTAATTATGGCAGGGCGGGAAAAACTGTTTTTT. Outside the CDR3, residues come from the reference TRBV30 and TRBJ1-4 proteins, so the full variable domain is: SQTIHQWPATLVQPVGSPLSLECTVEGTSNPNLYWYRQAAGRGLQLLFYSVGIGQISSEVPQNLSASRPQDRQFILSSKKLLLSDSGFYLCAWSVIMAGREKLFFGSGTQLSVL.